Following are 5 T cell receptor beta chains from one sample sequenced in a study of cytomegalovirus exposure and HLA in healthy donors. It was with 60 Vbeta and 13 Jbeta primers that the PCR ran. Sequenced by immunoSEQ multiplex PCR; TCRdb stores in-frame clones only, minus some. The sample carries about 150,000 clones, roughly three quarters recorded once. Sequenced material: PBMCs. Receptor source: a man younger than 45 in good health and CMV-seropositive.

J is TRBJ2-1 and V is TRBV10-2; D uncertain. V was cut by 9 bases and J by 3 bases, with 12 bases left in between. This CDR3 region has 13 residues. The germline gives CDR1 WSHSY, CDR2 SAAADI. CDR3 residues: CASSSGSYNEQFF. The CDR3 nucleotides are TGCGCCAGTTCCTCCGGTAGCTACAATGAGCAGTTCTTC.

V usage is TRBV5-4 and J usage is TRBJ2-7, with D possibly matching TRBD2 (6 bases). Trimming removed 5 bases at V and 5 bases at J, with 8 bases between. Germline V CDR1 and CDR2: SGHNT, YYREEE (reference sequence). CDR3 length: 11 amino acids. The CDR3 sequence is CASRTGDEQYF. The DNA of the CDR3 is TGTGCCAGCAGGACGGGGGACGAGCAGTACTTC.

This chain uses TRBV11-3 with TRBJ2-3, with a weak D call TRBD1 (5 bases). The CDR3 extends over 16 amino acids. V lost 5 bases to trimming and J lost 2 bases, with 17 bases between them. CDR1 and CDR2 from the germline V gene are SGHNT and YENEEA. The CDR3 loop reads CASSQGRELLTDTQYF. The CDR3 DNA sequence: TGTGCCAGCAGCCAGGGCAGAGAACTCCTCACAGATACGCAGTATTTT.

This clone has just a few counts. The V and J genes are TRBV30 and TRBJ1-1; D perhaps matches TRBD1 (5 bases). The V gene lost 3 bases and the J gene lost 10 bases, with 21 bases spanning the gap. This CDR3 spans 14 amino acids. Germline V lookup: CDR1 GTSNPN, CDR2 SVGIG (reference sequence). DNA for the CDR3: TGTGCCTGGAGCGGGACCAGCGCTGGGAGGGGAGCTTTCTTT. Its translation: CAWSGTSAGRGAFF. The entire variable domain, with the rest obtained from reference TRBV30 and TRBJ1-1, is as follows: SQTIHQWPATLVQPVGSPLSLECTVEGTSNPNLYWYRQAAGRGLQLLFYSVGIGQISSEVPQNLSASRPQDRQFILSSKKLLLSDSGFYLCAWSGTSAGRGAFFGQGTRLTVV.

DNA for the CDR3: TGTGCCAGTAGTTTTACAGGGATCTTAAATCAGCCCCAGCATTTT. It specifies CASSFTGILNQPQHF. The chain couples TRBV19 to TRBJ1-5; weak D call: TRBD1 (6 bases). V was cut by 5 bases and J by 4 bases, with 15 bases left in between. Germline CDR1 is LNHDA and CDR2 is SQIVND (reference sequence). CDR3 length equals 15 residues.